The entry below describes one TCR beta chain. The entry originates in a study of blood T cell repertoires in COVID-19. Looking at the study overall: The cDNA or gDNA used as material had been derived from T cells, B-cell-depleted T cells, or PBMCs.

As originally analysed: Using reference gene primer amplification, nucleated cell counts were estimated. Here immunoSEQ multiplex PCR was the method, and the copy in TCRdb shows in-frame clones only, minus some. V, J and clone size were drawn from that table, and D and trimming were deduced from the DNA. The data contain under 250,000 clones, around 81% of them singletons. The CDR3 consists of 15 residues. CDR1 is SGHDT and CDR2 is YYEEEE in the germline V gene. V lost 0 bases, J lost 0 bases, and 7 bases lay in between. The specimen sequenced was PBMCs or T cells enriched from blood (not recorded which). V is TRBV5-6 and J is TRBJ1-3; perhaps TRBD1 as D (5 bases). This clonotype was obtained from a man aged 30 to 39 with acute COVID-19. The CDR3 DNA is TGTGCCAGCAGCTTGGACAGGTCCTCTGGAAACACCATATATTTT. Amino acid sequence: CASSLDRSSGNTIYF. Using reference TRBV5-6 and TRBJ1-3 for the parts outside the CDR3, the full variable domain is DAGVTQSPTHLIKTRGQQVTLRCSPKSGHDTVSWYQQALGQGPQFIFQYYEEEERQRGNFPDRFSGHQFPNYSSELNVNALLLGDSALYLCASSLDRSSGNTIYFGEGSWLTVV.